The present T cell receptor (beta chain) was sequenced within a study of blood T cell repertoires in COVID-19. Study overall: Samples of COVID-19 (acute and convalescent) were obtained from the United States, Italy and Spain.

Study processing details: Reference gene primer amplification gave nucleated cell count estimates. Data came from immunoSEQ multiplex PCR; TCRdb stores just in-frame clones and leaves some out. From that table come the V and J calls and clone size; the DNA was used to work out D and trimming. This table holds about 220,000 clones, 80% to 90% found once. The CDR3 runs to 12 residues. The ends were cut back, 6 bases at V and 6 bases at J, with 10 bases in the middle. The sequence derives from a woman aged 50 to 60 who had been exposed to COVID-19. The sequenced material came from PBMCs or T cells enriched from blood (not recorded which). This chain joins TRBV12-3 or TRBV12-4 and TRBJ2-3; the D gene is possibly TRBD2 (5 bases). The CDR3 reads CASRAAADTQYF. The CDR3 region has the DNA TGTGCCAGCAGGGCAGCGGCCGATACGCAGTATTTT.